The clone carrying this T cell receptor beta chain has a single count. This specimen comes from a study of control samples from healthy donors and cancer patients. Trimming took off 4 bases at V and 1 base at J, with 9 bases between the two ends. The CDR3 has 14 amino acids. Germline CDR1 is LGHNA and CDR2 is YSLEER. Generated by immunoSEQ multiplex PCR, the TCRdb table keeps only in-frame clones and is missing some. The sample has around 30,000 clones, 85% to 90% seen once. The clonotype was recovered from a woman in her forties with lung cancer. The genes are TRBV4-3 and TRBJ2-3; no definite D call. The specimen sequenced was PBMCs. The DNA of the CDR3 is TGCGCCAGCAGCCCGTATCAGGGCACAGATACGCAGTATTTT. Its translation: CASSPYQGTDTQYF.